This T cell receptor (beta chain) was captured in a study of CD8 T cells in Susac syndrome. RNA, at about 0.5 to 1 ug, was reverse transcribed with random hexamers. TCRdb reprocessed the immunoSEQ multiplex PCR reads with MiXCR, giving one entry per CDR3 protein. Of 150,000 to 180,000 distinct CDR3 sequences in the sample, approximately 96% were seen once. Specimen: CD8+ T cells from PBMCs. The receptor's source is a human donor with multiple sclerosis.

The CDR3 region has the DNA TGTGCCACCGAGGGAGGTGGGACCCAGTACTTC. Protein sequence: CATEGGGTQYF. The chain carries TRBV15 and TRBJ2-5; D is possibly TRBD2 (6 bases). The CDR3 runs 11 residues. CDR1 and CDR2 from the germline V gene are LNHNV and YYDKDF (reference sequence). The germline V and J ends were trimmed by 8 bases and 7 bases, with 11 bases remaining between them. Variable domain in full (rest from reference TRBV15 and TRBJ2-5): DAMVIQNPRYQVTQFGKPVTLSCSQTLNHNVMYWYQQKSSQAPKLLFHYYDKDFNNEADTPDNFQSRRPNTSFCFLDIRSPGLGDTAMYLCATEGGGTQYFGPGTRLLVL.